The clone carrying this T cell receptor (beta chain) has only a few counts. V dropped 1 base and J dropped 6; count of bases not matched to a gene: 0. The CDR3 consists of 13 residues. Germline CDR1 and CDR2: SGHTA and FQGNSA. This entry is derived from a study of T-cell reconstitution after alpha-beta-depleted transplantation in children. For TCRbeta, the library was prepared with unique molecular identifiers. MiXCR was run by TCRdb on the PCR reads, yielding one entry per CDR3 protein. The profile shows around 600,000 distinct CDR3 sequences, about 21% of them singletons. The sequencing here drew on PBMCs, mostly from graft donor cells, taken 360 days after TCRalphabeta/CD19-depleted stem cell transplant. This sequence originates from a boy in the first two years of life who had a stem cell transplant for acute myeloid leukemia, so the T cells may come from the graft donor. The chain couples TRBV7-2 to TRBJ2-7; TRBD2 matches at 10 bases. In nucleotides, the CDR3 is TGTGCCAGCAGCTTAGGACTAGCGGGCGAGCAGTACTTC. Encoded protein: CASSLGLAGEQYF.